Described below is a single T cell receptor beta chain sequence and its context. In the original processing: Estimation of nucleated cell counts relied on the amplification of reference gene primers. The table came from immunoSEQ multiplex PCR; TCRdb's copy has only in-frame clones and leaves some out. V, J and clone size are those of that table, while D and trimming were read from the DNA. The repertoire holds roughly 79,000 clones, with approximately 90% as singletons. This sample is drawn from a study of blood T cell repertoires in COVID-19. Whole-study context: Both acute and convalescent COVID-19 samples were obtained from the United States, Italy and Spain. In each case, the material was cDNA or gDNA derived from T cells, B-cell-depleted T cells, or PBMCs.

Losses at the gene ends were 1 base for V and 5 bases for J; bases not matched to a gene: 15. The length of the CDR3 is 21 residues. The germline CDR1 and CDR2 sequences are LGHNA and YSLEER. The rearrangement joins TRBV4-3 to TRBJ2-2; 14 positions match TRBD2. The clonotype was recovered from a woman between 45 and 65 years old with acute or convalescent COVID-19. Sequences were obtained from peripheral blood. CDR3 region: CASSQGTTGLAGGSGTGELFF. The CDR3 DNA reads TGCGCCAGCAGCCAAGGGACAACAGGACTAGCGGGAGGTAGCGGAACCGGGGAGCTGTTTTTT.